The 16 T cell receptor beta chains below all came from one sample that was sequenced in a study of T-cell memory formation after mild COVID-19. TCRdb fed the 5' RACE reads into MiXCR, producing one record per CDR3 protein. The table lists about 390,000 distinct CDR3 sequences, 15% to 20% of them singletons. The source material was PBMCs or a T cell subset sorted from them (not recorded which). Receptors were obtained from a man younger than 30 who had mild COVID-19 (a few samples of this study predate the infection). Cell type and time point are not known.

The chain employs TRBV6-2 or TRBV6-3 and TRBJ2-3; TRBD2 agrees at 9 bases. J lost 6 bases, V lost 5 bases, and 15 bases had no gene match. CDR1 is MNHEY and CDR2 is SVGEGT in the germline V gene. The CDR3 spans 17 residues. CDR3 loop: CASSGVGTSGSMDTQYF. In nucleotides, the CDR3 is TGTGCCAGCAGTGGCGTAGGTACTAGCGGGTCTATGGATACGCAGTATTTT.

This clonotype appeared a single time. The chain uses TRBV7-8 and TRBJ2-5; 9 positions agree with TRBD1. This CDR3 contains 15 residues. In germline, CDR1 is SGHVS, CDR2 FQNEAQ. V shed 5 bases, J shed 4 bases, and the junction held 8 bases outside the gene matches. CDR3 amino acids: CASSKGQGWLETQYF. DNA of the CDR3: TGTGCCAGCAGCAAGGGACAGGGCTGGTTAGAGACCCAGTACTTC.

The genes are TRBV27 and TRBJ2-1; 8 positions match TRBD1. The junction had 6 bases not matched to a gene; V was cut back by 5 bases and J by 9 bases. This CDR3 is 13 amino acids long. CDR1 is MNHEY and CDR2 is SMNVEV in the germline V gene (reference sequence). The CDR3 DNA reads TGTGCCAGCAGTCCCGGACAGGGTACTGAGCAGTTCTTC. Translation: CASSPGQGTEQFF.

This clonotype was counted only a few times. This sequence joins TRBV7-2 and TRBJ2-5; D is perhaps TRBD2 (7 bases). CDR3 size: 15 residues. The ends were cut back, 5 bases at V and 5 bases at J, with 18 bases in the middle. Germline CDR1 is SGHTA and CDR2 is FQGNSA. The CDR3 nucleotides are TGTGCCAGCAGCCCTTTCTCGGGGGGCCTGGAGACCCAGTACTTC. Amino acid sequence: CASSPFSGGLETQYF.

V gene TRBV29-1 combines with J gene TRBJ1-1, with D unclear. Germline-derived CDR1 and CDR2 are SQVTM and ANQGSEA. The CDR3 has 11 amino acids. V lost 8 bases to trimming and J lost 3 bases, with 10 bases between them. Here the CDR3 reads CSLGLDTEAFF. The CDR3 DNA reads TGCAGCTTAGGTTTGGACACTGAAGCTTTCTTT.

This clonotype was observed many times. The chain links TRBV4-2 to TRBJ2-5; possibly TRBD1 for D (6 bases). The V and J ends lost 4 bases and 1 base respectively, with 7 bases between them. Germline V CDR1 and CDR2: LGHNA, YNFKEQ. CDR3 length equals 13 residues. The CDR3 loop reads CASSPTGQETQYF. The CDR3, as DNA: TGTGCCAGCAGCCCGACAGGCCAAGAGACCCAGTACTTC.

This clonotype was detected a few times. The chain recombines TRBV7-2 with TRBJ2-5; D ambiguous. Trimming cost V 3 bases and J 5 bases, with 10 bases left between them. The CDR3 extends over 13 amino acids. Germline loops: CDR1 SGHTA, CDR2 FQGNSA. The chain's CDR3 is CASSFSRAETQYF. CDR3 DNA: TGTGCCAGCAGCTTTTCCCGGGCGGAGACCCAGTACTTC. The entire variable domain, with the rest obtained from reference TRBV7-2 and TRBJ2-5, is as follows: GAGVSQSPSNKVTEKGKDVELRCDPISGHTALYWYRQSLGQGLEFLIYFQGNSAPDKSGLPSDRFSAERTGGSVSTLTIQRTQQEDSAVYLCASSFSRAETQYFGPGTRLLVL.

This clonotype was recorded many times. In DNA form, the CDR3 reads TGTGCCAGCAGCGGCGGGGGGTGGACAGATACGCAGTATTTT. The encoded protein is CASSGGGWTDTQYF. J is TRBJ2-3 and V is TRBV7-2; 8 bases match TRBD2. Losses at the gene ends were 5 bases for V and 3 bases for J; bases not matched to a gene: 4. CDR1 and CDR2 from the germline V gene are SGHTA and FQGNSA. This CDR3 comprises 14 residues. Based on the CDR3 plus reference TRBV7-2 and TRBJ2-3, the full variable domain is GAGVSQSPSNKVTEKGKDVELRCDPISGHTALYWYRQSLGQGLEFLIYFQGNSAPDKSGLPSDRFSAERTGGSVSTLTIQRTQQEDSAVYLCASSGGGWTDTQYFGPGTRLTVL.

V usage is TRBV12-3 or TRBV12-4 and J usage is TRBJ1-3, with D unclear. Trimming took off 3 bases at V and 0 bases at J, with 6 bases between the two ends. The CDR3 runs 14 residues. CDR3 bases: TGTGCCAGCAGTTTCTTGAGCTCTGGAAACACCATATATTTT. This encodes CASSFLSSGNTIYF.

This clonotype was counted between two and nine times. The chain joins TRBV5-1 to TRBJ2-7, with 7 bases that match TRBD1. After removal of 0 bases from V and 5 bases from J, the junction contained 5 bases not matched to a gene. The CDR3 has 14 amino acids. In germline, CDR1 is SGHRS, CDR2 YFSETQ. CDR3 protein: CASSLENRGNEQYF. CDR3 coding DNA: TGCGCCAGCAGCTTGGAGAACAGGGGAAACGAGCAGTACTTC.

This chain links TRBV28 with TRBJ2-5; D not resolved. CDR1 is MDHEN, CDR2 SYDVKM, per germline. The CDR3 is 15 amino acids. The V end lost 6 bases, the J end lost 5 bases, and 19 bases lay between the germline ends. The CDR3: CASSPVPPATETQYF. The CDR3 nucleotides read TGTGCCAGCAGCCCTGTCCCCCCGGCGACGGAGACCCAGTACTTC.

The gene calls are TRBV7-9 and TRBJ2-1; D perhaps matches TRBD2 (5 bases). This CDR3 is 12 amino acids long. V was cut by 6 bases and J by 10 bases, with 13 bases left in between. Germline CDR1 reads SEHNR; CDR2 reads FQNEAQ (reference sequence). CDR3 protein: CASSRGLSEQFF. The CDR3, as DNA: TGTGCCAGCAGTCGAGGGCTTTCGGAGCAGTTCTTC. Filled out from reference TRBV7-9 and TRBJ2-1, the complete variable domain reads DTGVSQNPRHKITKRGQNVTFRCDPISEHNRLYWYRQTLGQGPEFLTYFQNEAQLEKSRLLSDRFSAERPKGSFSTLEIQRTEQGDSAMYLCASSRGLSEQFFGPGTRLTVL.

The rearrangement links TRBV9 to TRBJ2-1; the D is unclear. V lost 4 bases to trimming and J lost 2 bases, with 10 bases between them. This CDR3 spans 14 amino acids. Germline V gives CDR1 SGDLS, CDR2 YYNGEE. In nucleotides, the CDR3 is TGTGCCAGCAGCCCCAACCCCACCTACAATGAGCAGTTCTTC. This encodes CASSPNPTYNEQFF. Drawing the rest from reference TRBV9 and TRBJ2-1, the complete variable domain is DSGVTQTPKHLITATGQRVTLRCSPRSGDLSVYWYQQSLDQGLQFLIQYYNGEERAKGNILERFSAQQFPDLHSELNLSSLELGDSALYFCASSPNPTYNEQFFGPGTRLTVL.

This clonotype has just a few counts. The chain links TRBV9 to TRBJ1-5, with D hard to call. The V gene lost 0 bases and the J gene lost 5 bases, with 6 bases spanning the gap. The CDR3 totals 13 residues. Looked up from germline, CDR1 is SGDLS and CDR2 is YYNGEE. In DNA form, the CDR3 reads TGTGCCAGCAGCGTAGACCCCTATCAGCCCCAGCATTTT. Its protein product is CASSVDPYQPQHF.

This clonotype appeared a few times. V and J are TRBV29-1 and TRBJ2-3; D is unclear. V lost 8 bases, J lost 2 bases, and 14 bases lay in between. Germline lookup yields CDR1 SQVTM and CDR2 ANQGSEA. CDR3 length equals 13 residues. This CDR3 is CSPHRADTDTQYF. DNA for the CDR3: TGCAGCCCCCATAGGGCGGACACAGATACGCAGTATTTT.

This clonotype was counted between two and nine times. The chain uses TRBV20-1 and TRBJ2-5, with D possibly being TRBD1 (5 bases). Trimming cost V 0 bases and J 7 bases, with 21 bases left between them. The CDR3 is 16 amino acids. Per the germline V gene, CDR1 is DFQATT and CDR2 is SNEGSKA (reference sequence). CDR3 amino acids: CSARDVDRGDSGTQYF. The CDR3 DNA is TGCAGTGCTAGAGATGTCGATAGGGGTGATTCGGGGACCCAGTACTTC.